Listed below are T cell receptor beta chains from one sample, sequenced in a study of blood T cell repertoires in COVID-19. Clones were read by immunoSEQ multiplex PCR, and TCRdb kept only the in-frame ones, dropping some. Of 350,000 to 400,000 clones in the sample, around 89% were seen once. Sequences were obtained from PBMCs or T cells enriched from blood (not recorded which). The receptor set was obtained from a man between 18 and 35 years old who had recovered from COVID-19. CDR3s include the opening cysteine and the closing phenylalanine or tryptophan. The D gene is left open where the match is weak. Size is omitted from some rows. Given values are once, few, many or a class for expanded clones.

>TRBV25-1|TRBJ2-1|NA|TRBD2
TGTGCCAGCAGTGTAAGGGGAGGGGTTGGGTACAATGAGCAGTTCTTC
CASSVRGGVGYNEQFF
>TRBV3-1/TRBV3-2|TRBJ2-2|NA|TRBD1
TGTGCCAGCAGCCGGCTCCCTGGGACAGGGTTTGGGGAGCTGTTTTTT
CASSRLPGTGFGELFF
>TRBV7-3|TRBJ2-7|NA|NA
TGTGCCAGCAGCCCGGACAGTAACGAGCAGTACTTC
CASSPDSNEQYF
>TRBV6-1|TRBJ1-2|NA|NA
TGTGCCAGCAGTGAAGCTTGGACAGCCTACTATGGCTACACCTTC
CASSEAWTAYYGYTF
>TRBV5-1|TRBJ2-7|NA|NA
TGCGCCAGCAGCTTAACAGTCGGAGGGCCGTTTGGTTCCGAGCAGTACTTC
CASSLTVGGPFGSEQYF
>TRBV7-6|TRBJ2-1|NA|TRBD2
TGTGCCAGCAGCTTAGAAGCGGGGGGTGACGATGAGCAGTTCTTC
CASSLEAGGDDEQFF
>TRBV7-3|TRBJ2-7|NA|TRBD2
TGTGCCAGCAGCTCCGCGGGAGGTTCCTCCTACGAGCAGTACTTC
CASSSAGGSSYEQYF
>TRBV10-3|TRBJ2-7|NA|TRBD2
TGTGCCATCAGTGAGCTACTAGCGCGGTCCTACGAGCAGTACTTC
CAISELLARSYEQYF
>TRBV9|TRBJ1-5|NA|NA
TGTGCCAGCAGCGCCCGCCCTTCGGACAATCAAGATAGCAATCAGCCCCAGCATTTT
CASSARPSDNQDSNQPQHF
>TRBV6-5|TRBJ2-5|NA|TRBD1
TGTGCCAGCAGGACAGGGGCTCAAGAGACCCAGTACTTC
CASRTGAQETQYF
>TRBV5-6|TRBJ2-7|NA|TRBD2
TGTGCCAGCAGCTTGAGCGGGGCTAGCGGGAGTTTGAGCAATGACGAGCAGTACTTC
CASSLSGASGSLSNDEQYF
>TRBV5-6|TRBJ2-2|NA|NA
TGTGCCAGCAGCTCGCCGTGGGGGCGGGACACCGGGGAGCTGTTTTTT
CASSSPWGRDTGELFF
>TRBV28|TRBJ2-7|NA|NA
TGTGCCAGCAGTTTAATCACCAGCTCCTACGAGCAGTACTTC
CASSLITSSYEQYF
>TRBV24-1|TRBJ2-2|few|NA
TGTGCCACCAGTGGAGACAGTTTCACCGGGGAGCTGTTTTTT
CATSGDSFTGELFF
>TRBV30|TRBJ1-2|NA|TRBD1
TGTGCCTGGCCCGGACAGGGCTATGGCTACACCTTC
CAWPGQGYGYTF
>TRBV11-2|TRBJ1-1|few|TRBD1
TGTGCCAGCAGTTTTAACACAGGGGCCACTGAAGCTTTCTTT
CASSFNTGATEAFF
>TRBV14|TRBJ1-1|NA|NA
TGTGCCAGCAGCCAAGTTGCCTTGAGGGTCGAAGCTTTCTTT
CASSQVALRVEAFF
>TRBV4-2|TRBJ2-7|NA|NA
TGTGCCAGCAGCCAAGATTCGGGCAGGGGCCTCGCTATCTCCTACGAGCAGTACTTC
CASSQDSGRGLAISYEQYF
>TRBV5-5|TRBJ2-1|few|TRBD1
TGTGCCAGCAGCTGGGGGACAGGGGATGTGGATGAGCAGTTCTTC
CASSWGTGDVDEQFF
>TRBV19|TRBJ1-5|NA|TRBD1
TGTGCCGCAACCCCACAGGGGGCAAGCAATCAGCCCCAGCATTTT
CAATPQGASNQPQHF
>TRBV19|TRBJ2-1|NA|TRBD2
TGTGCCAGTAGCCTCACTAGCGGGGGGGACTCCTACAATGAGCAGTTCTTC
CASSLTSGGDSYNEQFF
>TRBV20-1|TRBJ1-2|NA|NA
TGCAGTGCTATCCCCGATGGCTACACCTTC
CSAIPDGYTF